This entry lists 11 T cell receptor beta chains sequenced from one sample in a study of control samples from healthy donors and cancer patients. Data came from immunoSEQ multiplex PCR; TCRdb stores just in-frame clones and leaves some out. The sample consists of about 150,000 clones, approximately 94% of them appearing once. Material for sequencing was blood. These receptors all stem from a woman between 18 and 30 years old in good health.

V and J are TRBV24-1 and TRBJ1-6; D uncertain. Germline CDR1 reads KGHDR; CDR2 reads SFDVKD. The V end was cut by 2 bases, the J end by 0 bases, with 16 bases between. The CDR3 covers 19 residues. CDR3 DNA: TGTGCCACCAGTGATTCCCATCTCCAGGTGGCCTCCTATAATTCACCCCTCCACTTT. This gives the protein CATSDSHLQVASYNSPLHF.

The chain links TRBV27 to TRBJ1-5; TRBD1 matches 12 bases. J lost 6 bases, V lost 5 bases, and 8 bases had no gene match. CDR1 and CDR2 (germline): MNHEY, SMNVEV (reference sequence). CDR3 size: 16 residues. CDR3 nucleotides: TGTGCCAGCAGTGCCCGGGACAGGGGGCGCGTTCAGCCCCAGCATTTT. It codes for CASSARDRGRVQPQHF.

This chain joins TRBV5-6 and TRBJ2-3; no clear D gene. V dropped 1 base and J dropped 4 bases, with 16 bases sitting between them. This CDR3 has 16 amino acids. Germline loops: CDR1 SGHDT, CDR2 YYEEEE. DNA for the CDR3: TGTGCCAGCAGCTTGTGGGGTCAGGTTGGGCCAGATACGCAGTATTTT. As protein: CASSLWGQVGPDTQYF.

This clone was seen only a few times. The CDR3: CASSLARGEGEAFF. The CDR3 nucleotides are TGTGCCAGCAGCTTAGCAAGGGGCGAGGGTGAAGCTTTCTTT. J is TRBJ1-1 and V is TRBV7-9; D may be TRBD1 (5 bases). The CDR3 contains 14 residues. Trimming removed 0 bases at V and 7 bases at J, with 12 bases between. Germline CDR1 SEHNR, CDR2 FQNEAQ (reference sequence).

V and J are TRBV6-5 and TRBJ2-1; D may be TRBD2 (5 bases). Trimming took off 8 bases at V and 8 bases at J, with 16 bases between the two ends. This CDR3 region has 13 residues. Germline-derived CDR1 and CDR2 are MNHEY and SVGAGI. Written as DNA, the CDR3 is TGTGCCAGCCGACCGGAGCTAGCCGATGAGCAGTTCTTC. Amino acid sequence: CASRPELADEQFF.

The gene calls are TRBV5-6 and TRBJ1-1; TRBD1 agrees at 9 bases. Trimming took 1 base from V and 2 from J; bases not matched to a gene: 9. CDR3 length: 17 residues. Looked up from germline, CDR1 is SGHDT and CDR2 is YYEEEE. CDR3: CASSLFVGTGPNTEAFF. The CDR3 region has the DNA TGTGCCAGCAGCTTGTTCGTCGGGACAGGGCCCAACACTGAAGCTTTCTTT.

The chain is built from TRBV19 and TRBJ1-2; D gene uncertain. CDR1 and CDR2 from the germline V gene are LNHDA and SQIVND (reference sequence). V was trimmed by 1 base and J by 1 base, leaving 10 bases between them. The CDR3 runs to 15 residues. CDR3 region: CASSIVVGSNYGYTF. The CDR3 DNA is TGTGCCAGTAGTATAGTAGTTGGCAGTAACTATGGCTACACCTTC.

Note on this clone: The identical CDR3 is also encoded by other nucleotide sequences in the sample. The chain couples TRBV9 to TRBJ2-7; TRBD2 aligns across 7 bases. The CDR3 runs to 13 residues. Germline CDR1 and CDR2: SGDLS and YYNGEE. J lost 3 bases, V lost 0 bases, and 0 bases had no gene match. The CDR3 sequence is CASSVGGSYEQYF. The CDR3 bases are TGTGCCAGCAGCGTAGGCGGGAGCTACGAGCAGTACTTC.

V is TRBV15 and J is TRBJ1-1, with TRBD1 matching 7 bases. Looked up from germline, CDR1 is LNHNV and CDR2 is YYDKDF (reference sequence). V was clipped by 1 base and J by 7 bases; unmatched bases: 12. The CDR3 contains 16 residues. This CDR3 reads CATSRAPTGKDGEAFF. CDR3 nucleotides: TGTGCCACCAGCAGAGCCCCGACAGGGAAAGACGGTGAAGCTTTCTTT.

The CDR3, as DNA: TGTGCCAGCAGTTACTTCAGCGGGAGCGGGAATTGGGTAGGGACAGATACGCAGTATTTT. Amino acid sequence: CASSYFSGSGNWVGTDTQYF. The chain recombines TRBV6-2 or TRBV6-3 with TRBJ2-3; 8 nucleotides align to TRBD2. V gave up 1 base and J gave up 3 bases; unmatched junction bases: 18. CDR1 is MNHEY, CDR2 SVGEGT, per germline. CDR3 size: 20 residues.

The V gene is TRBV19, the J gene TRBJ1-2; a possible D gene is TRBD1 (5 bases). Germline V gene sequence: CDR1 LNHDA, CDR2 SQIVND (reference sequence). With 5 bases removed from V and 1 base from J, the gap between germline ends came to 8 bases. The CDR3 spans 13 residues. The CDR3 DNA is TGTGCCAGTAGTGCAGGGCTTAACTATGGCTACACCTTC. Translating gives CASSAGLNYGYTF.